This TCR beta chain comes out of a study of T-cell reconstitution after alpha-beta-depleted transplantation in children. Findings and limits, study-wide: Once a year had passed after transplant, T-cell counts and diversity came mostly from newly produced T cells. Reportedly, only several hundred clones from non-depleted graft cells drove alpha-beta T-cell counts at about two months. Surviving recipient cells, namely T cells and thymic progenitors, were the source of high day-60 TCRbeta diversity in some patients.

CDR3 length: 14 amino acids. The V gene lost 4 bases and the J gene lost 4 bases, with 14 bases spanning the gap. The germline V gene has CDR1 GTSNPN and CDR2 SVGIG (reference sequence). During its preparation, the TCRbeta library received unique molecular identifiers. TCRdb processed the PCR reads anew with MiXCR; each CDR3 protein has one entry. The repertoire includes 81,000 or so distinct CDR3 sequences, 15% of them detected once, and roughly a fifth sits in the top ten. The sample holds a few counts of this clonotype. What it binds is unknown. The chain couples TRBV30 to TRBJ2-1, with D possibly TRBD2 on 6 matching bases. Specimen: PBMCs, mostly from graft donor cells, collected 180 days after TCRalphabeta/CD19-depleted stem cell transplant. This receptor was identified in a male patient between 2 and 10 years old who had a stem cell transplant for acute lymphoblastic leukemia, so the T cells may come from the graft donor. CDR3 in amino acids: CAWIRTSRYNEQFF. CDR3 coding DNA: TGTGCCTGGATTCGCACTAGCAGATACAATGAGCAGTTCTTC. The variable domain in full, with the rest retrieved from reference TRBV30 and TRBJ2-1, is SQTIHQWPATLVQPVGSPLSLECTVEGTSNPNLYWYRQAAGRGLQLLFYSVGIGQISSEVPQNLSASRPQDRQFILSSKKLLLSDSGFYLCAWIRTSRYNEQFFGPGTRLTVL.